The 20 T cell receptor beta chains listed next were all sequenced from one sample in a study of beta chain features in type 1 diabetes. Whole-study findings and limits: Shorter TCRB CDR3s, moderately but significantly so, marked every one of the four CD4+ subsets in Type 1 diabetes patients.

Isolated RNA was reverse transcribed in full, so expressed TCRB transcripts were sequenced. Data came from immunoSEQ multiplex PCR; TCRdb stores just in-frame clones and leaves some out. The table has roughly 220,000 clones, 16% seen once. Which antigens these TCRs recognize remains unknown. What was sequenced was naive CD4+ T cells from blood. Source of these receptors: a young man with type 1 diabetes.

CDR3 nucleotide sequence: TGTGCCCGGCAGGTAACGGGACAGGGAGCCATCGAGCAGTTCTTC. Translation: CARQVTGQGAIEQFF. The chain couples TRBV30 to TRBJ2-1, with 9 positions matching TRBD1. CDR1 is GTSNPN and CDR2 is SVGIG in the germline V gene (reference sequence). The CDR3 contains 15 residues. V lost 8 bases, J lost 10 bases, and 18 bases stayed unmatched.

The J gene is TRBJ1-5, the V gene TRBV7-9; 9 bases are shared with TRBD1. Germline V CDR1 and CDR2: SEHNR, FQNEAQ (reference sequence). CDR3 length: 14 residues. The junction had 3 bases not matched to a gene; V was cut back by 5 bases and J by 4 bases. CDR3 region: CASSPGTGNQPQHF. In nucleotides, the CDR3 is TGTGCCAGCAGCCCCGGGACAGGGAATCAGCCCCAGCATTTT.

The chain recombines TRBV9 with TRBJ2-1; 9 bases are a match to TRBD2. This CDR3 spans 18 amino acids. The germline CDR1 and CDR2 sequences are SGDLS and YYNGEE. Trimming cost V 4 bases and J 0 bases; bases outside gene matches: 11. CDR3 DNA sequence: TGTGCCAGCAGCCTAGGGGTAGCGGGAGACCTCTCCTACAATGAGCAGTTCTTC. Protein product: CASSLGVAGDLSYNEQFF.

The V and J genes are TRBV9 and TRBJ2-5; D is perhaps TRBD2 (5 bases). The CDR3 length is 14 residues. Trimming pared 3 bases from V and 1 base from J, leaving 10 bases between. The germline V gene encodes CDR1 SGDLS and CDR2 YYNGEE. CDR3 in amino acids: CASSGGGFQETQYF. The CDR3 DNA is TGTGCCAGCAGCGGCGGAGGCTTCCAAGAGACCCAGTACTTC.

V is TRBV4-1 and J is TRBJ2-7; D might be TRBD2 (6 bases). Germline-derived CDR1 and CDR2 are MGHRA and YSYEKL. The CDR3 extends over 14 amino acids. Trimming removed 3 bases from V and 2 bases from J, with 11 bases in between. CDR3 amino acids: CASSHPGGAYEQYF. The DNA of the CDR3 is TGCGCCAGCAGCCATCCCGGCGGGGCCTACGAGCAGTACTTC.

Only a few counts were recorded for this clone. The CDR3 sequence is CASSQPTSGAYEQYF. The DNA of the CDR3 is TGCGCCAGCAGCCAACCCACTAGCGGGGCTTACGAGCAGTACTTC. This chain connects TRBV4-1 to TRBJ2-7; 10 nucleotides agree with TRBD2. This CDR3 contains 15 residues. V was clipped by 2 bases and J by 4 bases; unmatched bases: 5. Germline lookup yields CDR1 MGHRA and CDR2 YSYEKL.

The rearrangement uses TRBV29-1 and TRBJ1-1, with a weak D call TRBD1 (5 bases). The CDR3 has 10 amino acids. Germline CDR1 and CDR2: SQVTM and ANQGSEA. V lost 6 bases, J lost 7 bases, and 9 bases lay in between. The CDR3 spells CSVLRDEAFF. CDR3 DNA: TGCAGCGTGCTCAGGGATGAAGCTTTCTTT.

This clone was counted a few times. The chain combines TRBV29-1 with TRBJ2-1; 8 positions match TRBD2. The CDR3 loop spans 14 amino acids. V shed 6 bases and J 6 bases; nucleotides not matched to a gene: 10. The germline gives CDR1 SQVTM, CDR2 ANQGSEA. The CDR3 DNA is TGCAGCGTCGCAAGCGGGAGCCCAACCAATGAGCAGTTCTTC. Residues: CSVASGSPTNEQFF.

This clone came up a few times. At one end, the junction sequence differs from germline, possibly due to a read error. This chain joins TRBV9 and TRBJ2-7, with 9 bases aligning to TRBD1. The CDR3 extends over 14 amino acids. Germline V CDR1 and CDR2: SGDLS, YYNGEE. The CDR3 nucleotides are TGTGCCAGCGGCGTAGGACAGGGGTCCTACGAGCAGTACTTC. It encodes CASGVGQGSYEQYF.

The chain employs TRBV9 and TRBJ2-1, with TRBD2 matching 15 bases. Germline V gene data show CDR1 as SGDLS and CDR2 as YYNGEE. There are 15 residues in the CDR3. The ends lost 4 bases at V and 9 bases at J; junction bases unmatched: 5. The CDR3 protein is CASSLSGLAGGEQFF. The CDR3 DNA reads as TGTGCCAGCAGCTTATCGGGACTAGCGGGAGGTGAGCAGTTCTTC.

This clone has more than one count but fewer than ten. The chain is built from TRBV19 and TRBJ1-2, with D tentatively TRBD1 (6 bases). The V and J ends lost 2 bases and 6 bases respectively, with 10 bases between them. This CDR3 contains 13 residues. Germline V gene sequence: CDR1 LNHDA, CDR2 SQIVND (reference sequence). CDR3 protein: CASSITRTDGYTF. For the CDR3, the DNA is TGTGCCAGTAGTATAACTCGGACAGATGGCTACACCTTC.

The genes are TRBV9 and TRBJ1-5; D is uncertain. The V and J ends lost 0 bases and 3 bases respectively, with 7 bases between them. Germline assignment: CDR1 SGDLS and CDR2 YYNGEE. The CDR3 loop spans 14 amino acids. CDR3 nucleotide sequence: TGTGCCAGCAGCGTAGGAGGTCTCAATCAGCCCCAGCATTTT. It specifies CASSVGGLNQPQHF.

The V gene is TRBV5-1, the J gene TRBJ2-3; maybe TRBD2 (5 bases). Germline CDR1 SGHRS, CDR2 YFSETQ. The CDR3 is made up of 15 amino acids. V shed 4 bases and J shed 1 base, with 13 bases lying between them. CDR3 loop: CASSLGEFGTDTQYF. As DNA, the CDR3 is TGCGCCAGCAGCCTCGGGGAGTTCGGCACAGATACGCAGTATTTT.

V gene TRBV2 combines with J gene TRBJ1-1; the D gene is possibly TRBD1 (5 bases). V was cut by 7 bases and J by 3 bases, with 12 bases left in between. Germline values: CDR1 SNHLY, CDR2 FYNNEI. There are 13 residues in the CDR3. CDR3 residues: CASNSGGDTEAFF. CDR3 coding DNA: TGTGCCAGCAACTCTGGGGGGGACACTGAAGCTTTCTTT.

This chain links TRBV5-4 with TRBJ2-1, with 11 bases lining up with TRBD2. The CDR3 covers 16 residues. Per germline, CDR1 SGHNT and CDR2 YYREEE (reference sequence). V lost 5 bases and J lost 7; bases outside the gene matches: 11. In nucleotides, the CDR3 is TGTGCCAGCAGAATATCGCTAGCGGGAGGTTTGAATGAGCAGTTCTTC. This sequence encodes CASRISLAGGLNEQFF.

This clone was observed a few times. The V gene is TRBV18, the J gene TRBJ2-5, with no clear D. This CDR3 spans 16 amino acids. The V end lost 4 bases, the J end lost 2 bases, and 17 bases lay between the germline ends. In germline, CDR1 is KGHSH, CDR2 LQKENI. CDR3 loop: CASSLQLGPKQETQYF. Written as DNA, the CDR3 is TGTGCCAGCTCACTCCAACTGGGCCCAAAACAAGAGACCCAGTACTTC. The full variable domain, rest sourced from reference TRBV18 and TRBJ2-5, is NAGVMQNPRHLVRRRGQEARLRCSPMKGHSHVYWYRQLPEEGLKFMVYLQKENIIDESGMPKERFSAEFPKEGPSILRIQQVVRGDSAAYFCASSLQLGPKQETQYFGPGTRLLVL.

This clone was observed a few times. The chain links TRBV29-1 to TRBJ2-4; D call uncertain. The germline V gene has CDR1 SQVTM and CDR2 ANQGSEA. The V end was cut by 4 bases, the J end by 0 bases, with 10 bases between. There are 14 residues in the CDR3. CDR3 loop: CSVAADTAKNIQYF. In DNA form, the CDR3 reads TGCAGCGTTGCCGCCGACACAGCCAAAAACATTCAGTACTTC.

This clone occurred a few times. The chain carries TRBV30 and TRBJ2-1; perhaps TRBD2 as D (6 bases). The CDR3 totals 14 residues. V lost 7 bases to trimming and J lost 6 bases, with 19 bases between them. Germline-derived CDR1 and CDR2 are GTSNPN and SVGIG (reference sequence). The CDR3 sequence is CAYPSGTSRNEQFF. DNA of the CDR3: TGTGCCTATCCCTCCGGGACTTCCCGCAATGAGCAGTTCTTC.

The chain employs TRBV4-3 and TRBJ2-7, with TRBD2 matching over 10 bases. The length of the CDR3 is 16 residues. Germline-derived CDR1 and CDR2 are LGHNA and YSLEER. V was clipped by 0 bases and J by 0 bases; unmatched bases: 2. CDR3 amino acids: CASSQDLAGASYEQYF. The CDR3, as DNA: TGCGCCAGCAGCCAAGATCTAGCGGGAGCCTCCTACGAGCAGTACTTC.

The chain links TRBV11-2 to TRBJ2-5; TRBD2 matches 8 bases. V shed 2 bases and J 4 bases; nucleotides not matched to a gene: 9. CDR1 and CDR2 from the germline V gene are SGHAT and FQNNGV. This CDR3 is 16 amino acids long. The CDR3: CASSLRLAPRGETQYF. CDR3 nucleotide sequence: TGTGCCAGCAGCTTAAGACTAGCGCCGAGGGGAGAGACCCAGTACTTC.